The T cell receptor (beta chain) under discussion was sequenced for a study of read filtering for tumor transcriptome and immune sequencing. This clonotype has at least ten counts. From about 0.4 ug of RNA, a library with molecular barcoded alpha/delta and beta/gamma adaptors was made. TCRdb reanalysed the reads using MiXCR and keeps one entry per CDR3 protein. The sample records approximately 62,000 distinct CDR3 sequences, about 19% being singletons. Every patient had bone marrow sampled while the disease was active. The CDR3 is 13 residues long. V trimming: 1 base; J trimming: 5 bases; junction bases outside the gene matches: 1. Germline V gives CDR1 LGHDT, CDR2 YNNKEL (reference sequence).

The clonotype comes from a donor at least 40 years old with multiple myeloma. The genes are TRBV3-1 and TRBJ2-5; TRBD1 agrees at 7 bases. The specimen was a population of CD138-negative cells sorted from bone marrow. CDR3 sequence reads: CASSQAQGETQYF. The CDR3 nucleotides are TGTGCCAGCAGCCAAGCACAGGGGGAGACCCAGTACTTC.